Listed below are T cell receptor beta chains from one sample, sequenced in a study of blood T cell repertoires in COVID-19. The repertoire was sequenced with immunoSEQ multiplex PCR; TCRdb's copy has only in-frame clones and lacks some. The data contain about 270,000 clones, around 85% of them singletons. Sequencing was done on a sample of peripheral blood. These receptors originate from a woman in her fifties or sixties with active or convalescent COVID-19. CDR3s include the opening cysteine and the closing phenylalanine or tryptophan. D genes are given only for firm matches. Size is stated for part of the rows, as once, few or many counts, or as a class when the clone is expanded.

clone_size j_call v_call d_call cdr3_aa cdr3_nt
- TRBJ2-1 TRBV5-1 - CASSLPTQGNSYNEQFF TGCGCCAGCAGCTTGCCCACGCAGGGGAACTCCTACAATGAGCAGTTCTTC
- TRBJ2-7 TRBV3-1/TRBV3-2 - CASSHSNYEQYF TGTGCCAGCAGCCATTCAAACTACGAGCAGTACTTC
- TRBJ2-1 TRBV27 TRBD2 CASSPPAGGPDNEQFF TGTGCCAGCAGTCCGCCAGCGGGAGGCCCAGACAATGAGCAGTTCTTC
- TRBJ1-2 TRBV6-6 TRBD1 CASSSDQGALGYTF TGTGCCAGCAGCAGCGATCAGGGGGCCCTCGGCTACACCTTC
- TRBJ2-5 TRBV7-2 - CASSLGQGETQYF TGTGCCAGCAGCTTAGGTCAGGGAGAGACCCAGTACTTC
- TRBJ1-1 TRBV29-1 TRBD1 CSVKRPGQGAGDTEAFF TGCAGCGTAAAAAGACCGGGACAGGGGGCAGGAGACACTGAAGCTTTCTTT
- TRBJ1-5 TRBV6-2/TRBV6-3 - CASSYWSQPQHF TGTGCCAGCAGTTACTGGAGTCAGCCCCAGCATTTT
once TRBJ1-1 TRBV25-1 TRBD1 CASTPLQGAYTEAFF TGTGCCAGCACCCCCTTACAGGGGGCTTACACTGAAGCTTTCTTT
once TRBJ2-2 TRBV9 TRBD2 CASSSGLAGAELFF TGTGCCAGCAGCTCGGGACTAGCGGGAGCGGAGCTGTTTTTT
- TRBJ1-1 TRBV19 TRBD1 CASSGRDRLGVVNTEAFF TGTGCCAGTAGTGGAAGGGACAGGTTGGGCGTTGTGAACACTGAAGCTTTCTTT
- TRBJ2-5 TRBV7-8 TRBD2 CASSLYRGRRLAGGGETQYF TGTGCCAGCAGCTTATACAGGGGGCGCAGGCTAGCGGGAGGAGGAGAGACCCAGTACTTC
few TRBJ1-2 TRBV28 TRBD1 CASHGTGRAGYTF TGTGCCAGCCATGGGACAGGGAGGGCAGGCTACACCTTC
- TRBJ2-7 TRBV28 TRBD1 CASSLPDRGEQYF TGTGCCAGCAGTCTTCCTGACAGGGGCGAGCAGTACTTC
- TRBJ2-1 TRBV10-3 - CAISEYRDNEQFF TGTGCCATCAGTGAGTATCGAGACAATGAGCAGTTCTTC
- TRBJ1-4 TRBV3-1/TRBV3-2 - CASSQREKLFF TGTGCCAGCAGCCAGCGGGAAAAACTGTTTTTT
- TRBJ1-1 TRBV12-3/TRBV12-4 - CASSLSKYGEAFF TGTGCCAGCAGTTTATCGAAATACGGTGAAGCTTTCTTT
- TRBJ2-1 TRBV7-8 - CASSYQATGSYNEQFF TGTGCCAGCAGCTACCAAGCTACGGGCTCCTACAATGAGCAGTTCTTC
- TRBJ2-1 TRBV24-1 TRBD1 CATSDRTGAISSYNEQFF TGTGCCACCAGTGATCGGACAGGGGCGATCAGCTCCTACAATGAGCAGTTCTTC
- TRBJ2-7 TRBV21-1 - CASSKPDWGEGEQYF TGTGCCAGCAGCAAACCCGACTGGGGAGAGGGCGAGCAGTACTTC
- TRBJ1-6 TRBV5-1 - CASSLAGSGSPLHF TGCGCCAGCAGCTTGGCAGGGTCGGGTTCACCCCTCCACTTT
- TRBJ1-2 TRBV18 - CASSPSSAVRGYTF TGTGCCAGCTCACCAAGCAGTGCCGTGAGGGGCTACACCTTC
once TRBJ2-5 TRBV5-1 TRBD2 CASSLTSGRAGGETQYF TGCGCCAGCAGCTTAACTAGCGGGAGGGCCGGGGGCGAGACCCAGTACTTC
- TRBJ1-2 TRBV24-1 TRBD1 CATSDSGQGAYYGYTF TGTGCCACCAGTGATTCTGGACAGGGGGCTTACTATGGCTACACCTTC
- TRBJ2-3 TRBV5-1 TRBD1 CASSLVQGAQGDTQYF TGCGCCAGCAGCTTGGTTCAGGGGGCTCAGGGAGATACGCAGTATTTT
- TRBJ1-3 TRBV10-3 - CAISRGGGSQGNTIYF TGTGCCATCAGTCGCGGGGGGGGCAGTCAAGGAAACACCATATATTTT
- TRBJ1-1 TRBV11-3 TRBD1 CASSLGQGVGTEAFF TGTGCCAGCAGCTTAGGACAGGGGGTTGGCACTGAAGCTTTCTTT
- TRBJ2-5 TRBV5-1 TRBD2 CASSFGRRPGGTQYF TGCGCCAGCAGCTTCGGCCGAAGACCGGGGGGGACCCAGTACTTC
- TRBJ2-3 TRBV7-9 TRBD2 CASRTSGTDTQYF TGTGCCTCACGGACTAGCGGGACAGATACGCAGTATTTT
- TRBJ1-1 TRBV11-2 - CASIRDGVTEAFF TGTGCCAGCATCCGAGACGGGGTAACTGAAGCTTTCTTT
- TRBJ1-2 TRBV27 - CASSFPGAYGYTF TGTGCCAGCAGTTTCCCGGGAGCCTATGGCTACACCTTC
- TRBJ2-7 TRBV11-2 - CASSPRGRPHYEQYF TGTGCCAGCAGCCCCCGCGGGCGACCACACTACGAGCAGTACTTC
- TRBJ2-5 TRBV6-5 - CASSYSPQGITETQYF TGTGCCAGCAGTTACTCACCGCAGGGGATAACCGAGACCCAGTACTTC
once TRBJ1-2 TRBV4-1 - CASSQDRRVYGYTF TGCGCCAGCAGCCAAGATCGCCGGGTGTATGGCTACACCTTC
- TRBJ1-1 TRBV28 TRBD1 CASSSPPRGLTEAFF TGTGCCAGCAGTTCGCCCCCTAGGGGGCTCACTGAAGCTTTCTTT
- TRBJ2-3 TRBV29-1 TRBD2 CSVARAGGLHTQYF TGCAGCGTTGCTCGAGCGGGAGGGTTGCATACGCAGTATTTT
- TRBJ1-4 TRBV30 - CAWSVGAGDEKLFF TGTGCCTGGAGTGTGGGGGCGGGGGATGAAAAACTGTTTTTT
few TRBJ2-7 TRBV6-5 - CASSFSGSEGYEQYF TGTGCCAGCAGTTTTAGCGGTTCAGAGGGCTACGAGCAGTACTTC
- TRBJ2-1 TRBV5-6 - CASRPGSSYNEQFF TGTGCCAGCAGGCCAGGAAGCTCCTACAATGAGCAGTTCTTC
- TRBJ1-2 TRBV21-1 - CASSILNGPGRDGYTF TGTGCCAGCAGCATTCTAAACGGACCGGGGAGGGATGGCTACACCTTC
- TRBJ1-1 TRBV18 TRBD1 CASSPDRGSTEAFF TGTGCCAGCTCACCGGACAGGGGATCCACTGAAGCTTTCTTT
- TRBJ2-3 TRBV20-1 TRBD2 CSASSGRTDTQYF TGCAGTGCGAGTAGCGGGAGAACAGATACGCAGTATTTT
- TRBJ1-5 TRBV5-5 - CASSSGLGAHQPQHF TGTGCCAGCAGCTCGGGACTGGGAGCCCATCAGCCCCAGCATTTT
few TRBJ1-5 TRBV18 TRBD1 CASSRGRGEHQPQHF TGTGCCAGCTCACGGGGCAGGGGGGAACATCAGCCCCAGCATTTT
once TRBJ2-7 TRBV5-4 TRBD1 CASTLQGQGSYEQYF TGTGCCAGCACGCTCCAGGGACAGGGGTCCTACGAGCAGTACTTC
- TRBJ2-2 TRBV28 - CASSIPIATGELFF TGTGCCAGCAGTATCCCCATAGCTACCGGGGAGCTGTTTTTT